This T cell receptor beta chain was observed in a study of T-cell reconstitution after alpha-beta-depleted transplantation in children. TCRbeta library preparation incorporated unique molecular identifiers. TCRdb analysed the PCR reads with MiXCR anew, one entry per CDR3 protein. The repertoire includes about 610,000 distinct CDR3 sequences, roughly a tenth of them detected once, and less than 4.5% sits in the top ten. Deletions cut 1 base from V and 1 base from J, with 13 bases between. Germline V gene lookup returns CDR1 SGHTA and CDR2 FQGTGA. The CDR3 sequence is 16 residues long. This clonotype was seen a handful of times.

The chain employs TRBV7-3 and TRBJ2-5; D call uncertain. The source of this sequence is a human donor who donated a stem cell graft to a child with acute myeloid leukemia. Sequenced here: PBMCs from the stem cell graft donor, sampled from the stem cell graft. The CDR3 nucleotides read TGTGCCAGCAGCTTAATTCGCGGCGGTATCCAAGAGACCCAGTACTTC. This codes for CASSLIRGGIQETQYF.